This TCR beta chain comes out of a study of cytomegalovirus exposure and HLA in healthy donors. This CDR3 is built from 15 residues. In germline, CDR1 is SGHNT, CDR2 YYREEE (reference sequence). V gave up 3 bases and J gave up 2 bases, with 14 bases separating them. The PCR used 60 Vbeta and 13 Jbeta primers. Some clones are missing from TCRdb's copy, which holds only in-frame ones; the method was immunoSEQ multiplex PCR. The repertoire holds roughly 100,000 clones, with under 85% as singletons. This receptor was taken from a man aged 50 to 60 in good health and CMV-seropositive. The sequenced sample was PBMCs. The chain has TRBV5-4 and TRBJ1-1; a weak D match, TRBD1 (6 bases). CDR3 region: CASSSRGRRNTEAFF. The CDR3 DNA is TGTGCCAGCAGCTCCAGGGGCAGGCGCAACACTGAAGCTTTCTTT. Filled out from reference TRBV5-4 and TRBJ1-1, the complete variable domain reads ETGVTQSPTHLIKTRGQQVTLRCSSQSGHNTVSWYQQALGQGPQFIFQYYREEENGRGNFPPRFSGLQFPNYSSELNVNALELDDSALYLCASSSRGRRNTEAFFGQGTRLTVV.